This T cell receptor (beta chain) was captured by sequencing in a study of T cell responses to AZD1222 COVID-19 vaccine (dated by TCRdb to about 2021). With respect to the entire study: A total of approximately 250 trial participants underwent TCR sequencing, of whom about 210 had received two doses of AZD1222 and about 26 had received two doses of the MenACWY control vaccine. Trial participants were enrolled by age into 18-55, 56-69 and 70-plus year subgroups, with approximately 160, 26 and 62 TCR-sequenced participants respectively.

Worth noting for this clone: There is no known antigen for this receptor. Base-call qualities are not available, and no considerably larger clone is one nucleotide away.

V and J are truncated by 2 bases and 0 bases respectively, leaving an intervening sequence of 8 bases. The CDR3 starts with the cysteine, ends with the phenylalanine, and has 15 residues. The DNA shown is the 45-base CDR3, in frame from base 1. CDR1 and CDR2 (MNHEY, SVGAGI) derive from the germline V gene. The CDR3 regions of human TCRbeta chains were analyzed by immunosequencing. In the authors' own workflow: TCRs in the repertoires were compared against a reference library of SARS-CoV-2-specific TCRs that had been generated with the MIRA antigen-specificity platform. Breadth was defined as the fraction of unique TCRs that were SARS-CoV-2-associated, and depth was defined as the fraction of total T cells that were SARS-CoV-2-associated. Using the MIRA data, every spike-specific TCR was mapped to the spike region that the TCR reacted to and assigned to either a CD4 or a CD8 class. Log10-transformed breadth and depth values were compared by one-way ANOVA with Sidak's multiple comparisons tests. TCRdb took this table from immuneACCESS and kept in-frame rearrangements with V and J called. Such tables lack part of the clones; where checked against another copy, unresolved V genes explain under half of the gap, and the rest is unexplained. The V and J calls and clone size come from that table; D and trimming were worked out from the DNA. Across this sample there are some 150,000 clones, with around 87% seen only once. The ten top clones hold about 9.8% of the sample.

Summary of the overall study and its limitations: The 56-69-year group was small, and its depth increase did not reach significance, likely because of low power. No day 14 peak-response samples were available, so repertoires were characterized only after the peak T cell response. CD4 TCRs associated with the vaccine covered the entire spike protein, and the dominant responses were in regions 160-218 and 743-854. After two AZD1222 doses, spike-specific TCR breadth and depth were significantly higher than at day 0 and than in MenACWY recipients. Only five to seven AZD1222 recipients were SARS-CoV-2 seropositive at baseline, limiting conclusions about previously exposed vaccinees. Reportedly, close to half of the unique spike-specific TCRs recognized epitopes lying outside the regions that are mutated in the B.1.351 and B.1.1.7 variants. Participants were mostly white British and included more females than males, and it was suggested by the authors that clonal diversity may have been underestimated.

According to the study, the label for this sample's time point signals: about 28 days (+/-7) after the second vaccine dose. AZD1222 recipients whose second dose came at about 4 weeks and those whose second dose came at about 12 weeks were combined into one group, since spike-specific TCR depth and breadth did not differ between the two schedules. Samples from vaccinated people were obtained from the UK trials COV001 and COV002, which included a single-blind randomized controlled phase 2/3 trial of AZD1222 (ChAdOx1 nCoV-19) in healthy adults. Trial participant PBMC samples were collected at day 0 and day 28 after the second dose for TCRbeta chain sequencing.

The sample was peripheral blood, taken 28 days after the second AZD1222 dose. The receptor chain draws on TRBV6-5 and TRBJ1-3; perhaps TRBD1 is the D gene, with 5 bases matching. The TCR was taken from an adult who received the AZD1222 COVID-19 vaccine. The nucleotides are TGTGCCAGCAGTTACGACAGCGTCTCTGGAAACACCATATATTTT. This sequence encodes CASSYDSVSGNTIYF.